The entry that follows covers one T cell receptor (beta chain) sequence. Sequenced by immunoSEQ multiplex PCR; TCRdb stores in-frame clones only, minus some. This sample carries about 70,000 clones, almost 98% of them seen once, and the ten largest clones take approximately 0.21%. V lost 6 bases to trimming and J lost 2 bases; unmatched junction nucleotides: 1. CDR1 and CDR2 (germline): SGHRS, YFSETQ. CDR3 length: 12 residues. The source of the sample is a study of technical replicates of blood from a handful of donors. The chain uses TRBV5-1 and TRBJ2-7; 8 bases are shared with TRBD1. This clonotype was sampled from a human donor in good health. The sequenced material came from T cells isolated from PBMCs. The CDR3 reads CASKQGAYEQYF. The DNA of the CDR3 is TGCGCCAGCAAACAGGGGGCCTACGAGCAGTACTTC.